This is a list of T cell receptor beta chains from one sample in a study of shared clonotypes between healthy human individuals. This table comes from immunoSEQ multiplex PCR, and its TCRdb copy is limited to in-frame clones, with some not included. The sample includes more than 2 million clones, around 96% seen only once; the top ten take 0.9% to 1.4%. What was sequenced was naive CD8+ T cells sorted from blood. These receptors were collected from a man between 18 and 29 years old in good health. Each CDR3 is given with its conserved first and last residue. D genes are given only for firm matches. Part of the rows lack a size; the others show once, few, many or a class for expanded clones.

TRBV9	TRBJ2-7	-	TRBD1	TGTGCCAGCAGCGATGGGACAGGGAATAACGAGCAGTACTTC	CASSDGTGNNEQYF
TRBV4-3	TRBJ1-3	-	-	TGCGCCAGCAGCCAAGGGTTGAAGGTCTCTGGAAACACCATATATTTT	CASSQGLKVSGNTIYF
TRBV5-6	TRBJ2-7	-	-	TGTGCCAGCAGTCAACAGGGCTACGAGCAGTACTTC	CASSQQGYEQYF
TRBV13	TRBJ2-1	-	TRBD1	TGTGCCAGCAGCTGGGGACAGGGGGCTTGGGTTGAGCAGTTCTTC	CASSWGQGAWVEQFF
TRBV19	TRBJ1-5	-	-	TGTGCCAGTAGTATTTTGGCAGGGAGGTCTAGCAATCAGCCCCAGCATTTT	CASSILAGRSSNQPQHF
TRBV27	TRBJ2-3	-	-	TGTGCCAGCAGTCCCCTTTCGGCCAGCACAGATACGCAGTATTTT	CASSPLSASTDTQYF
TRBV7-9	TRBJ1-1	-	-	TGTGCCAGCAGCAAACAGGGATACACTGAAGCTTTCTTT	CASSKQGYTEAFF
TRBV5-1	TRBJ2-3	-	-	TGCGCCAGCAGCGGTGGACTGTCGGAAAGCACAGATACGCAGTATTTT	CASSGGLSESTDTQYF
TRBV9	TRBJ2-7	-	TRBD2	TGTGCCAGCAGCCCGAGGGGGGCGACTAGCGGGGCCTCATCCTCCTACGAGCAGTACTTC	CASSPRGATSGASSSYEQYF
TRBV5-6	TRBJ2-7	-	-	TGTGCCAGCAGCTTGAGCACTAGGGCCGAGCAGTACTTC	CASSLSTRAEQYF
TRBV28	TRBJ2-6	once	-	TGTGCCAGCAGACCCGACCCCCCGTCGGGGGCCAACGTCCTGACTTTC	CASRPDPPSGANVLTF
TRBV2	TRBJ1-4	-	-	TGTGCCAGCAGTACTACAGGTGATACGGCCTATGATGAAAAACTGTTTTTT	CASSTTGDTAYDEKLFF
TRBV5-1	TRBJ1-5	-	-	TGCGCCAGCAGCGAGGGACTCCTTAGCAATCAGCCCCAGCATTTT	CASSEGLLSNQPQHF
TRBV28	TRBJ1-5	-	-	TGTGCCAGCAGTGTCCTTCGGGGGGGCGGTCAGCCCCAGCATTTT	CASSVLRGGGQPQHF
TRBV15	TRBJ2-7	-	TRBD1	TGTGCCACCAGCAGAAGTGGACAGGGAAACTCCTACGAGCAGTACTTC	CATSRSGQGNSYEQYF
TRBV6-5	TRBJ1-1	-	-	TGTGCCAGCAGTTACTCGATAGGGGAGGTGAACACTGAAGCTTTCTTT	CASSYSIGEVNTEAFF
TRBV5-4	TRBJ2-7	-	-	TGTGCCAGCAGCTTGGGGGACAAATACGAGCAGTACTTC	CASSLGDKYEQYF
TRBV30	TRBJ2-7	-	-	TGTGCCTGGAGTGTACTGGGAAACTCCTACGAGCAGTACTTC	CAWSVLGNSYEQYF
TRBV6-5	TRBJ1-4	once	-	TGTGCCAGCAGATTGGGGGCAACTAATGAAAAACTGTTTTTT	CASRLGATNEKLFF
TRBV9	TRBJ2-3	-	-	TGTGCCAGCTGCAAAGGGGGAATGGATACGCAGTATTTT	CASCKGGMDTQYF
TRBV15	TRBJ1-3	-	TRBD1	TGTGCCACCAGCAGGCCTCAGGGGGCCCCTGGAAACACCATATATTTT	CATSRPQGAPGNTIYF
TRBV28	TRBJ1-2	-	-	TGTGCCAGCAGTTTATTGGTCCCGAACTATGGCTACACCTTC	CASSLLVPNYGYTF
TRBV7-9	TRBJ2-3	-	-	TGTGCCAGCAGCTTAGCGTTGGGGCCAGATACGCAGTATTTT	CASSLALGPDTQYF
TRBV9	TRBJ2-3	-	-	TGTGCCAGCAGCGTAGCAGATTCAGATACGCAGTATTTT	CASSVADSDTQYF
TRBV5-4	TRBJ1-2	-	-	TGTGCCAGCAGCTTGATGGGGGGTAACTATGGCTACACCTTC	CASSLMGGNYGYTF
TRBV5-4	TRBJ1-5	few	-	TGTGCCAGCAGCGCGGCGGGGACCAATCAGCCCCAGCATTTT	CASSAAGTNQPQHF
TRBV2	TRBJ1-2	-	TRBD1	TGTGCCAGCAGTGAACAGGGGGCAATGGGTGGCTACACCTTC	CASSEQGAMGGYTF
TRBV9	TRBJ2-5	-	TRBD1	TGTGCCAGCAGCGTGCGAGGGACAGTCCAAGAGACCCAGTACTTC	CASSVRGTVQETQYF
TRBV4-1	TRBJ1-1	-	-	TGCGCCAGCAGCCAAGATCCCCCTGGGGCAGAGAACACTGAAGCTTTCTTT	CASSQDPPGAENTEAFF
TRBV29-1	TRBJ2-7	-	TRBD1	TGCAGCGCGTTCGGACAGGTCAGCTCCTACGAGCAGTACTTC	CSAFGQVSSYEQYF
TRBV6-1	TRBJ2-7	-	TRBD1	TGTGCCAGCTTGGACAGGGTCTACGAGCAGTACTTC	CASLDRVYEQYF
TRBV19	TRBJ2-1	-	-	TGTGCCAGTAGTATACAGATAAACTACAATGAGCAGTTCTTC	CASSIQINYNEQFF
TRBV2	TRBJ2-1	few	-	TGTGCCAGCAGGGAATACAATGAGCAGTTCTTC	CASREYNEQFF
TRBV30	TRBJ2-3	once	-	TGTGCCTGGAGTCCCACCACTAGCACAGATACGCAGTATTTT	CAWSPTTSTDTQYF
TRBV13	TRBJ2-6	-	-	TGTGCCAGCAGCTTAAGCCCAGGACCCGGGGCCAACGTCCTGACTTTC	CASSLSPGPGANVLTF
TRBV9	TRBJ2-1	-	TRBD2	TGTGCCAGCAGCGTAGGGGAGGGATCTGAGCAGTTCTTC	CASSVGEGSEQFF
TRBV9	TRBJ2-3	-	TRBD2	TGTGCCAGCAGCTTGCCTAGCGGGGGCTTAGATACGCAGTATTTT	CASSLPSGGLDTQYF
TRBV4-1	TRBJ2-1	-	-	TGCGCCAGCAGCCAAGATTGGCAGCCCCGGGATGAGCAGTTCTTC	CASSQDWQPRDEQFF
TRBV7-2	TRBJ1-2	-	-	TGTGCCAGCAGCTTAGAGGGGGTTGGTGTCTATGGCTACACCTTC	CASSLEGVGVYGYTF
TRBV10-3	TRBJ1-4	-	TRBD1	TGTGCCATCAGTGCGCTTCAGGGGGCAGGGGCTGAAAAACTGTTTTTT	CAISALQGAGAEKLFF
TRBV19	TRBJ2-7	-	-	TGTGCCTCAGGGGCTAGCTCCTACGAGCAGTACTTC	CASGASSYEQYF
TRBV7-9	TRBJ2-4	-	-	TGTGCCAGCAGCCCCCCTGGAGGAAACATTCAGTACTTC	CASSPPGGNIQYF
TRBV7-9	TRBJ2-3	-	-	TGTGCCAGCAGCCCGAGGTTCCCGGGATCCACAGATACGCAGTATTTT	CASSPRFPGSTDTQYF
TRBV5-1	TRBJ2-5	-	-	TGCGCCAGCAGCTTGGGGGGTCAGCCCCAAGAGACCCAGTACTTC	CASSLGGQPQETQYF